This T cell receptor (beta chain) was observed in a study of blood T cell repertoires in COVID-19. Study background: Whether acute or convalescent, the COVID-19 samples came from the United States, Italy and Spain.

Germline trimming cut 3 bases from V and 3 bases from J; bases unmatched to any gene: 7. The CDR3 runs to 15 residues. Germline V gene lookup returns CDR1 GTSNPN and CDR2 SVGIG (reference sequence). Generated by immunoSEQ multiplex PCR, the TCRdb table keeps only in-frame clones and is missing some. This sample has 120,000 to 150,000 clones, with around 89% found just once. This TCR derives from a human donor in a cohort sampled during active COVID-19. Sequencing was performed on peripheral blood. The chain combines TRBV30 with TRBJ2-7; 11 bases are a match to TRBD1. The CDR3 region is CAWSTWGTGGYEQYF. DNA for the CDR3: TGTGCCTGGAGCACCTGGGGGACAGGGGGCTACGAGCAGTACTTC.